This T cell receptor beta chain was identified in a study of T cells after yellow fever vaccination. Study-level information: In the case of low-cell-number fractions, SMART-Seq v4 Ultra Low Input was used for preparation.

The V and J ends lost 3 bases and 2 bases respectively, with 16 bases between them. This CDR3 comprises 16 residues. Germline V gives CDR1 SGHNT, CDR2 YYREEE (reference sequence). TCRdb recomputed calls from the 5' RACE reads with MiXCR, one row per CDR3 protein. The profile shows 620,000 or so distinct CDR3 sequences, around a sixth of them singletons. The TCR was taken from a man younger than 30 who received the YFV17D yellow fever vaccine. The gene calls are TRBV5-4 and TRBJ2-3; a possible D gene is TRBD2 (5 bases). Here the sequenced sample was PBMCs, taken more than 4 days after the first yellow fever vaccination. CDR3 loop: CASSSPKAGNTDTQYF. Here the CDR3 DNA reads TGTGCCAGCAGCTCCCCTAAGGCGGGTAACACAGATACGCAGTATTTT.